The text below deals with one T cell receptor (beta chain). This entry belongs to a study of Graves' ophthalmopathy and Graves' hyperthyroidism. Having ophthalmopathy, the donors showed moderate-to-severe activity, CAS ≥3 and NOSPECS ≥4, with disease lasting under 3 months. Amplification of the TCR beta CDR3 regions used RNA transcripts (as template). HTBI primers were used in a first-round RT-PCR, which preceded a second-round multiplex PCR. A single record per CDR3 protein comes from TCRdb applying MiXCR to the multiplex PCR reads. The sample holds 240,000 or so distinct CDR3 sequences, 45% seen once. V gave up 8 bases and J gave up 5 bases; unmatched junction bases: 11. Per the germline V gene, CDR1 is SGHAT and CDR2 is FQNNGV. CDR3 length: 15 amino acids.

This receptor was taken from an adult man with Graves' ophthalmopathy. This chain connects TRBV11-2 to TRBJ2-5; TRBD1 matches at 10 bases. The source material was peripheral blood. The CDR3 DNA is TGTGCCAGCGGACGACAGGGGGCGCGTTTGGAGACCCAGTACTTC. Protein product: CASGRQGARLETQYF.